The 31 T cell receptor beta chains below come from one sample, sequenced in a study of blood T cell repertoires in COVID-19. Assay: immunoSEQ multiplex PCR; the TCRdb copy retains only in-frame clones and omits some. The data hold some 240,000 clones, with 89% observed a single time. The material sequenced was peripheral blood. Receptor source: a woman aged 40 to 50 who had recovered from COVID-19.

J is TRBJ2-3 and V is TRBV10-3; D is ambiguous. This CDR3 is built from 13 residues. V dropped 9 bases and J dropped 0 bases, with 10 bases sitting between them. Germline V gives CDR1 ENHRY, CDR2 SYGVKD. The CDR3 coding sequence is TGTGCCATGATGACTTCTAGCACAGATACGCAGTATTTT. Translated, it gives CAMMTSSTDTQYF.

CDR3 bases: TGTGCCAGTACACGAAACTACTTTATCTCTAACTATGGCTACACCTTC. It yields the protein CASTRNYFISNYGYTF. The rearrangement joins TRBV28 to TRBJ1-2; unclear D gene. Germline CDR1 is MDHEN and CDR2 is SYDVKM. This CDR3 has 16 residues. The V and J ends lost 9 bases and 0 bases respectively, with 20 bases between them.

This sequence joins TRBV28 and TRBJ2-1, with 7 bases that match TRBD2. The germline CDR1 and CDR2 sequences are MDHEN and SYDVKM. The J segment lost 10 bases and the V segment lost 5 bases, leaving 5 bases of the junction unmatched. CDR3 length: 12 amino acids. The CDR3: CASSPGTNEQFF. CDR3 nucleotide sequence: TGTGCCAGCAGTCCCGGGACTAACGAGCAGTTCTTC.

V usage is TRBV30 and J usage is TRBJ1-1; no clear D gene. The CDR3 consists of 11 residues. V was shortened by 4 bases and J by 8 bases, with 11 bases between the two germline ends. In germline, CDR1 is GTSNPN, CDR2 SVGIG (reference sequence). The CDR3 DNA sequence: TGTGCCTGGACGGGAACAAGGGAAGCTTTCTTT. It translates to CAWTGTREAFF.

The chain uses TRBV11-3 and TRBJ2-5; the match to TRBD2 covers 13 bases. The V gene end was trimmed by 5 bases and the J gene end by 5 bases; junction bases not matched to a gene: 5. The CDR3 covers 15 residues. Germline CDR1 and CDR2: SGHNT and YENEEA. CDR3 nucleotide sequence: TGTGCCAGCAGCCGGACTAGCGGGAGTGAGGAGACCCAGTACTTC. Protein sequence: CASSRTSGSEETQYF.

V usage is TRBV6-5 and J usage is TRBJ1-6, with 10 bases identical to TRBD1. This CDR3 region has 13 residues. The trim removed 6 bases at V and 10 bases at J, leaving 3 bases unmatched. Germline lookup yields CDR1 MNHEY and CDR2 SVGAGI. The CDR3 DNA is TGTGCCAGCAGCCGACAGGGGGCCTCACCCCTCCACTTT. This encodes CASSRQGASPLHF.

The rearrangement links TRBV19 to TRBJ2-2; 9 bases fit TRBD1. V lost 4 bases to trimming and J lost 7 bases; unmatched junction nucleotides: 10. The CDR3 contains 16 residues. The germline CDR1 and CDR2 sequences are LNHDA and SQIVND (reference sequence). The CDR3 DNA reads TGTGCCAGTAGTACACCGGGACAGGGAAGTGTCGGGGAGCTGTTTTTT. This sequence encodes CASSTPGQGSVGELFF.

This clone was seen only a few times. The V and J genes are TRBV13 and TRBJ2-2, with 10 bases identical to TRBD2. The CDR3 loop spans 17 amino acids. Germline values: CDR1 PRHDT, CDR2 FYEKMQ (reference sequence). Trimming removed 5 bases from V and 0 bases from J; junction bases left unmatched: 6. CDR3 amino acids: CASSRQREGPNTGELFF. The CDR3 region has the DNA TGTGCCAGCAGCCGCCAGCGGGAGGGCCCGAACACCGGGGAGCTGTTTTTT.

V and J are TRBV11-3 and TRBJ2-2; maybe TRBD1 (6 bases). CDR3 length: 18 residues. Germline CDR1 and CDR2: SGHNT and YENEEA. V was pared by 1 base and J by 2 bases, with 17 bases between. CDR3 DNA: TGTGCCAGCAGCTTAGGGGTTTGGGGGCAGGTAAACACCGGGGAGCTGTTTTTT. Residues: CASSLGVWGQVNTGELFF.

The rearrangement links TRBV5-1 to TRBJ2-2; D not certain. This CDR3 is built from 12 residues. Germline lookup yields CDR1 SGHRS and CDR2 YFSETQ. The V gene lost 7 bases and the J gene lost 0 bases, with 4 bases spanning the gap. CDR3 nucleotides: TGCGCCAGCCATTCGAACACCGGGGAGCTGTTTTTT. Its protein product is CASHSNTGELFF.

The chain links TRBV20-1 to TRBJ1-1; D gene ambiguous. CDR3 length: 11 residues. Trimming removed 6 bases from V and 3 bases from J, with 8 bases in between. Germline V gives CDR1 DFQATT, CDR2 SNEGSKA (reference sequence). The CDR3 region is CSAPRDTEAFF. In DNA form, the CDR3 reads TGCAGTGCCCCACGGGACACTGAAGCTTTCTTT.

CDR3 sequence (DNA): TGTGCCAGCAGGGGGACAGGGGGTGCCGAGACCCAGTACTTC. Translated, it gives CASRGTGGAETQYF. The chain couples TRBV6-5 to TRBJ2-5, with 11 positions matching TRBD1. Germline values: CDR1 MNHEY, CDR2 SVGAGI. The V and J ends lost 6 bases and 5 bases, in that order; junction bases with no gene match: 5. This CDR3 spans 14 amino acids.

The V gene is TRBV11-3, the J gene TRBJ2-5; D is unclear. With 5 bases removed from V and 0 bases from J, the gap between germline ends came to 4 bases. CDR3 length equals 12 residues. Looked up from germline, CDR1 is SGHNT and CDR2 is YENEEA. The DNA of the CDR3 is TGTGCCAGCAGCCAGGACCAAGAGACCCAGTACTTC. Encoded protein: CASSQDQETQYF.

The chain combines TRBV29-1 with TRBJ1-4; 9 nucleotides align to TRBD1. Germline lookup yields CDR1 SQVTM and CDR2 ANQGSEA. V dropped 0 bases and J dropped 7; count of bases not matched to a gene: 6. The CDR3 sequence is 15 residues long. The CDR3 protein is CSVEEWDRDSEKLFF. DNA of the CDR3: TGCAGCGTTGAAGAGTGGGACAGGGACAGTGAAAAACTGTTTTTT.

The V call is TRBV28, the J call TRBJ1-1; D unresolved. The CDR3 loop spans 13 amino acids. V gave up 3 bases and J gave up 4 bases, with 9 bases separating them. Germline loops: CDR1 MDHEN, CDR2 SYDVKM. The CDR3 here is CASSFPAATEAFF. In DNA form, the CDR3 reads TGTGCCAGCAGTTTTCCGGCGGCCACTGAAGCTTTCTTT.

V is TRBV10-3 and J is TRBJ1-2, with D possibly being TRBD1 (6 bases). Trimming cost V 3 bases and J 3 bases, with 11 bases left between them. The CDR3 runs 14 residues. CDR1 ENHRY and CDR2 SYGVKD come from the germline V gene. The CDR3, as DNA: TGTGCCATCAGTGATAAGGACAGATACTATGGCTACACCTTC. Encoded protein: CAISDKDRYYGYTF.

Remarks on this clone: In the same sample, other DNA sequences code for this CDR3. The J gene is TRBJ1-1, the V gene TRBV18; D ambiguous. Germline V lookup: CDR1 KGHSH, CDR2 LQKENI. The CDR3 totals 13 residues. Trimming removed 6 bases at V and 1 base at J, with 9 bases between. The CDR3 DNA reads as TGTGCCAGCTCTACCACAGAGAACACTGAAGCTTTCTTT. Translation gives CASSTTENTEAFF.

The chain employs TRBV14 and TRBJ2-3; 11 bases match TRBD2. J lost 5 bases, V lost 0 bases, and 10 bases had no gene match. The germline V gene encodes CDR1 SGHDN and CDR2 FVKESK. The CDR3 spans 18 residues. The CDR3: CASSQEGILAGVLDTQYF. The CDR3 DNA sequence: TGTGCCAGCAGCCAAGAGGGAATACTAGCGGGAGTGTTAGATACGCAGTATTTT.

The chain links TRBV7-9 to TRBJ2-3, with TRBD2 matching 7 bases. Looked up from germline, CDR1 is SEHNR and CDR2 is FQNEAQ (reference sequence). V lost 2 bases and J lost 4; bases outside the gene matches: 15. CDR3 length equals 18 residues. CDR3 amino acids: CASSLPKRGSGVADTQYF. CDR3 bases: TGTGCCAGCAGCTTACCTAAGCGCGGGAGCGGGGTCGCAGATACGCAGTATTTT. The complete variable domain, with remaining parts taken from reference TRBV7-9 and TRBJ2-3, reads DTGVSQNPRHKITKRGQNVTFRCDPISEHNRLYWYRQTLGQGPEFLTYFQNEAQLEKSRLLSDRFSAERPKGSFSTLEIQRTEQGDSAMYLCASSLPKRGSGVADTQYFGPGTRLTVL.

The V gene is TRBV13, the J gene TRBJ2-7, with TRBD2 matching 8 bases. The V gene's germline CDR1 is PRHDT and CDR2 FYEKMQ (reference sequence). CDR3 length: 18 amino acids. V lost 1 base and J lost 1; bases outside the gene matches: 12. CDR3 nucleotides: TGTGCCAGCAGCTTAGAGCTTTCGGGTTTAGCGGGGTCCTACGAGCAGTACTTC. It yields the protein CASSLELSGLAGSYEQYF. Looking up the rest from reference TRBV13 and TRBJ2-7 gives the full variable domain: AAGVIQSPRHLIKEKRETATLKCYPIPRHDTVYWYQQGPGQDPQFLISFYEKMQSDKGSIPDRFSAQQFSDYHSELNMSSLELGDSALYFCASSLELSGLAGSYEQYFGPGTRLTVT.

In its sample, this clone was seen once. The gene calls are TRBV27 and TRBJ1-5; D call uncertain. This CDR3 is built from 15 residues. The germline V gene has CDR1 MNHEY and CDR2 SMNVEV (reference sequence). V lost 6 bases, J lost 0 bases, and 12 bases lay in between. CDR3 sequence reads: CASRTGLNSNQPQHF. CDR3 nucleotides: TGTGCCAGCAGAACCGGACTGAATAGCAATCAGCCCCAGCATTTT.

This rearrangement joins TRBV10-3 to TRBJ2-5; 9 positions agree with TRBD2. The CDR3 spans 15 residues. J was trimmed by 4 bases and V by 4 bases; bases with no gene match: 7. Germline lookup yields CDR1 ENHRY and CDR2 SYGVKD. CDR3 coding DNA: TGTGCCATCAGTGTAGCTAGCGGGAATGGAGAGACCCAGTACTTC. Protein sequence: CAISVASGNGETQYF.

The V gene is TRBV24-1, the J gene TRBJ2-7, with D possibly TRBD2 on 6 matching bases. Germline loops: CDR1 KGHDR, CDR2 SFDVKD. The CDR3 has 14 residues. V lost 10 bases to trimming and J lost 2 bases, with 17 bases between them. Written as DNA, the CDR3 is TGTGCCACGGGAGGCGGAGGCAGCCCCTACGAGCAGTACGTC. Translation gives CATGGGGSPYEQYV.

This chain joins TRBV25-1 and TRBJ1-2; TRBD1 is a possible D gene (6 bases). Germline V gene data show CDR1 as MGHDK and CDR2 as SYGVNS. V lost 6 bases and J lost 8, with 16 bases in between. This CDR3 spans 13 amino acids. This CDR3 reads CASSLQGLNGYTF. The CDR3 region has the DNA TGTGCCAGCAGCCTACAGGGCTTAAACGGCTACACCTTC.

This clone was seen a single time. The chain links TRBV7-9 to TRBJ2-3, with 7 bases identical to TRBD1. Germline CDR1 reads SEHNR; CDR2 reads FQNEAQ (reference sequence). This CDR3 is 15 amino acids long. The ends lost 1 base at V and 6 bases at J; junction bases unmatched: 7. CDR3 in amino acids: CASSLGQGFTDTQYF. The CDR3 DNA reads TGTGCCAGCAGCTTAGGACAGGGTTTTACCGATACGCAGTATTTT.

The chain links TRBV12-3 or TRBV12-4 to TRBJ1-5; tentative D call: TRBD1 (5 bases). The V gene lost 7 bases and the J gene lost 6 bases, with 13 bases spanning the gap. This CDR3 has 13 residues. Here the CDR3 reads CASTLGRAQPQHF. The CDR3 DNA reads TGTGCCAGCACCTTGGGGCGAGCTCAGCCCCAGCATTTT.

V gene TRBV7-9 combines with J gene TRBJ1-2; a weak D match, TRBD1 (5 bases). This CDR3 has 14 amino acids. Trimming removed 2 bases from V and 7 bases from J, with 14 bases in between. The germline V gene encodes CDR1 SEHNR and CDR2 FQNEAQ (reference sequence). In nucleotides, the CDR3 is TGTGCCAGCAGCTTAAATTGGGGGGGTTCTGGCTACACCTTC. This sequence encodes CASSLNWGGSGYTF.

The chain carries TRBV6-2 or TRBV6-3 and TRBJ1-1; weak D call: TRBD1 (5 bases). Germline CDR1 MNHEY, CDR2 SVGEGT. V shed 2 bases and J shed 1 base, with 17 bases lying between them. The CDR3 has 17 residues. The CDR3 protein is CASSYQPDSDQNTEAFF. CDR3 coding DNA: TGTGCCAGCAGTTACCAACCAGACAGCGACCAGAACACTGAAGCTTTCTTT.

The chain couples TRBV3-1 (or the pseudogene TRBV3-2) to TRBJ1-3, with no clear D. This CDR3 has 17 amino acids. V lost 1 base, J lost 0 bases, and 13 bases lay in between. Germline-derived CDR1 and CDR2 are LGHDT and YNNKEL (reference sequence). The CDR3 sequence: CASSQGALTGSGNTIYF. The CDR3 nucleotides read TGTGCCAGCAGCCAAGGGGCCCTCACCGGCTCTGGAAACACCATATATTTT.

CDR3 DNA: TGCGCCAGCAGCAGAAGACAGGGAAATAATTCACCCCTCCACTTT. Amino acid sequence: CASSRRQGNNSPLHF. The chain carries TRBV5-1 and TRBJ1-6; 7 bases match TRBD1. In germline, CDR1 is SGHRS, CDR2 YFSETQ. Unmatched junction bases numbered 6, after V lost 4 bases and J lost 5 bases. CDR3 size: 15 residues.

The table lists this clone with a few counts. The rearrangement links TRBV7-9 to TRBJ2-7; the match to TRBD1 covers 8 bases. V lost 5 bases, J lost 3 bases, and 6 bases stayed unmatched. The CDR3 consists of 14 residues. Germline V gene lookup returns CDR1 SEHNR and CDR2 FQNEAQ (reference sequence). The CDR3 spells CASSPNTGGYEQYF. CDR3 nucleotides: TGTGCCAGCAGCCCCAACACAGGGGGCTACGAGCAGTACTTC.